This TCR beta chain derives from a study of brain T cells in children with intractable seizures. Study-level findings and limits: Pre-surgery blood may have been undersampled, hiding some clones. Patients' HCMV serostatus was unknown; virus specificity rests on CDR3 similarity alone.

Sequencing was limited to surgery cases with top T cell transcript signatures in brain tissue. Patients received at least one anti-epileptic drug before surgery. This clone was recorded only once. No antigen is known for it. The CDR3 has 16 residues. V gave up 1 base and J gave up 4 bases, with 14 bases separating them. This table comes from immunoSEQ multiplex PCR, and its TCRdb copy is limited to in-frame clones, with some not included. This sample yields just under 65,000 clones, of which roughly 95% are seen a single time; more than 0.35% belongs to the top ten. The sequence derives from a boy younger than two with focal cortical dysplasia and intractable seizures. The chain combines TRBV23-1 with TRBJ1-5; D unresolved. TRBV23-1 is placed among ORFs of uncertain function. Material: peripheral blood, obtained at surgery. The CDR3 DNA is TGCGCCAGCAGTCAATTTTACCCAGCAAGTAATCAGCCCCAGCATTTT. Protein sequence: CASSQFYPASNQPQHF.